These T cell receptor beta chains were read from a single sample in a study of T cells in Graves' hyperthyroidism and ophthalmopathy. TCRdb reprocessed the multiplex PCR reads with MiXCR, giving one entry per CDR3 protein. The table records about 480,000 distinct CDR3 sequences, around 14% of them present only once. The material sequenced was blood. The source of these receptors is a woman under 30 with Graves' hyperthyroidism. Both conserved end residues are part of each CDR3. A D gene is named only where the DNA matches it firmly. The size of a clone is reported for some rows only, either as once, few or many, or as a class for expanded clones.

d_gene	abundance	v_gene	j_gene	CDR3nt	CDR3aa
TRBD1	many	TRBV4-1	TRBJ2-1	TGCGCCAGCAGCCCTAGGACAGGTCCTAGCTCCTACAATGAGCAGTTCTTC	CASSPRTGPSSYNEQFF
NA	many	TRBV9	TRBJ1-1	TGTGCCAGCAGCGTAGGGGGGGGGTTGATGAACACTGAAGCTTTCTTT	CASSVGGGLMNTEAFF
TRBD1	many	TRBV20-1	TRBJ2-3	TGCAGTGCTTTACTCCGGGACAGGGGGACAGATACGCAGTATTTT	CSALLRDRGTDTQYF
TRBD2	many	TRBV20-1	TRBJ2-1	TGCAGTGCTAGAGATAGCGGGAGGTGGGATGAGCAGTTCTTC	CSARDSGRWDEQFF
NA	NA	TRBV11-3	TRBJ2-2	TGTGCCAGCAGCTTATGGAGGACAGACGGGGAGCTGTTTTTT	CASSLWRTDGELFF
NA	NA	TRBV16	TRBJ1-6	TGTGCCAGCAGCCAAATGGGACGGGGAGGGAATAATTCACCCCTCCACTTT	CASSQMGRGGNNSPLHF
TRBD2	many	TRBV19	TRBJ2-7	TGTGCCAGTAGTATCAGCGGGAGTTACGAGCAGTACTTC	CASSISGSYEQYF
NA	NA	TRBV6-4	TRBJ1-1	TGTGCCAGCAGTGAGACAAGGGGGAGCACTGAAGCTTTCTTT	CASSETRGSTEAFF
NA	NA	TRBV6-2/TRBV6-3	TRBJ1-5	TGTGCCAGTCACGGGACCGGCAGGAGTCAGCCCCAGCATTTT	CASHGTGRSQPQHF
NA	many	TRBV2	TRBJ2-3	TGTGCCAGCAGCCTAGAGGGTCACACAGATACGCAGTATTTT	CASSLEGHTDTQYF
TRBD1	many	TRBV9	TRBJ1-1	TGTGCCAGCAGCGTATTGGGGACAGGGAACACTGAAGCTTTCTTT	CASSVLGTGNTEAFF
TRBD2	many	TRBV24-1	TRBJ2-1	TGTGCCACCAGTGAAACAACCCTTAGCGGGAGGGCCGAGAATGAGCAGTTCTTC	CATSETTLSGRAENEQFF
NA	many	TRBV27	TRBJ1-6	TGTGCCAGCAGCAGGCTAAATAATTCACCCCTCCACTTT	CASSRLNNSPLHF
NA	NA	TRBV11-3	TRBJ2-5	TGTGCCAGCAGTAGAGAGGCCGTTGGGCTAGGTCAAGAGACCCAGTACTTC	CASSREAVGLGQETQYF
TRBD2	many	TRBV7-8	TRBJ2-3	TGTGCCAGCAGCTCGCGACTAGCCCTACTCACAGATACGCAGTATTTT	CASSSRLALLTDTQYF
NA	many	TRBV24-1	TRBJ1-2	TGTGCCACCAGTACGGACACCAACTATGGCTACACCTTC	CATSTDTNYGYTF
NA	NA	TRBV12-3/TRBV12-4	TRBJ2-5	TGTGCCAGCAGTGGCGTGTCGGAGACCCAGTACTTC	CASSGVSETQYF
NA	many	TRBV11-2	TRBJ2-3	TGTGCCAGCAGCTTAGAGGGGTCTACTCTAAGCACAGATACGCAGTATTTT	CASSLEGSTLSTDTQYF
NA	few	TRBV27	TRBJ2-1	TGTGCCAGCAGTTTATCTTCCGCGTCCTACAATGAGCAGTTCTTC	CASSLSSASYNEQFF
TRBD2	NA	TRBV19	TRBJ2-1	TGTGCCAGTAGTATAGGGCCAGCGGGATTCAATGAGCAGTTCTTC	CASSIGPAGFNEQFF
NA	many	TRBV2	TRBJ2-2	TGTGCCAGCAGTGTCGAGAGGGGGACCGGGGAGCTGTTTTTT	CASSVERGTGELFF
TRBD1	NA	TRBV11-1	TRBJ2-1	TGTGCCAGCAGCTCACAGGACAGGGTCAATGAGCAGTTCTTC	CASSSQDRVNEQFF
NA	NA	TRBV5-1	TRBJ2-2	TGCGCCAGCAGCTTCCCAAATTCCAACACCGGGGAGCTGTTTTTT	CASSFPNSNTGELFF
NA	many	TRBV12-3/TRBV12-4	TRBJ1-3	TGTGCCAGCAGGCCCCTTAAAGGGGGATGGTCTGGAAACACCATATATTTT	CASRPLKGGWSGNTIYF
NA	many	TRBV7-2	TRBJ2-1	TGTGCCAGCAGCTTAGTGGCGGGATCGTACAATGAGCAGTTCTTC	CASSLVAGSYNEQFF
NA	many	TRBV11-2	TRBJ1-2	TGTGCCAGCAGCTTGGAAGAGGACGTAGGCTACACCTTC	CASSLEEDVGYTF
NA	many	TRBV20-1	TRBJ1-5	TGCAGTGCTAGCCCCTCCGACGGTAGCAATCAGCCCCAGCATTTT	CSASPSDGSNQPQHF
TRBD2	many	TRBV6-1	TRBJ2-5	TGTGCCAGCCGGGCCGGCGGGAGGGGAGAGACCCAGTACTTC	CASRAGGRGETQYF
NA	many	TRBV30	TRBJ2-5	TGTGCCTGGACCACAGTAGGGGGGGAGACCCAGTACTTC	CAWTTVGGETQYF
TRBD1	NA	TRBV12-3/TRBV12-4	TRBJ1-1	TGTGCCAGCAGTGGAGGGGGCGCCCGGGGCACTGAAGCTTTCTTT	CASSGGGARGTEAFF
NA	NA	TRBV20-1	TRBJ2-1	TGCAGTGCCAGGGCTAGCCGCAGCTCCTACAATGAGCAGTTCTTC	CSARASRSSYNEQFF
NA	few	TRBV29-1	TRBJ1-2	TGCAGCGTTGAGAAGGTCGGCCGGGAAGGGGTCTATGGCTACACCTTC	CSVEKVGREGVYGYTF
NA	few	TRBV24-1	TRBJ1-1	TGTGCCACCAGGGTTGGCTTGAACACTGAAGCTTTCTTT	CATRVGLNTEAFF
NA	many	TRBV14	TRBJ2-1	TGTGCCAGCAGCCCACCCGTAGCGCGATACTCCTACAATGAGCAGTTCTTC	CASSPPVARYSYNEQFF
TRBD2	NA	TRBV6-8	TRBJ2-7	TGTGCCAAACTAGCAGAGCGGGAGGGCATCGACGAGCAGTACTTC	CAKLAEREGIDEQYF
TRBD1	NA	TRBV20-1	TRBJ1-5	TGCAGTGCCAAGGGACAGCCGGGTCAGCCCCAGCATTTT	CSAKGQPGQPQHF
TRBD2	many	TRBV20-1	TRBJ2-3	TGCAGTGCGCCTAACATGGAGCGGGAGATAACAGATACGCAGTATTTT	CSAPNMEREITDTQYF
TRBD1	NA	TRBV27	TRBJ1-1	TGTGCCAGCAGCTATGGGGACAGAGATGAAGCTTTCTTT	CASSYGDRDEAFF
NA	NA	TRBV20-1	TRBJ1-1	TGCAGTGCCCTCCGGGGCACTGAAGCTTTCTTT	CSALRGTEAFF
TRBD2	NA	TRBV7-9	TRBJ2-5	TGTGCCAGCTGGGAGGGGACCCAGTACTTC	CASWEGTQYF
NA	NA	TRBV6-1	TRBJ1-1	TGTGCCAGCAGTGAATTGCAGGGAGGCGACACTGAAGCTTTCTTT	CASSELQGGDTEAFF
NA	many	TRBV3-1	TRBJ1-6	TGTGCCAGCAGCCAGGAGTTATCGGCCAGAAATTCACCCCTCCACTTT	CASSQELSARNSPLHF
TRBD2	many	TRBV10-3	TRBJ2-1	TGTGCCATCAGTGCCTATCCTGGGACTAGCGGGAGTTCCTACAATGAGCAGTTCTTC	CAISAYPGTSGSSYNEQFF
NA	many	TRBV11-3	TRBJ1-1	TGTGCCAGCAGTCCCCGGGACGGGGAGAACACTGAAGCTTTCTTT	CASSPRDGENTEAFF
NA	few	TRBV19	TRBJ2-3	TGTGCCAGTAGTTTACCAGGACCGGCACTTCAGGGTACGCAGTATTTT	CASSLPGPALQGTQYF
NA	NA	TRBV30	TRBJ2-5	TGTGCCTTTTTCACAAGGTCCCTAGGGACCCAGTACTTC	CAFFTRSLGTQYF
NA	many	TRBV27	TRBJ2-1	TGTGCCAGCAGTTTACGTCCGGACTTCTCCTACAATGAGCAGTTCTTC	CASSLRPDFSYNEQFF
NA	many	TRBV5-1	TRBJ2-1	TGCGCCAGCAGCCCCAGGGAACCGGCCGGTAATGAGCAGTTCTTC	CASSPREPAGNEQFF
TRBD2	many	TRBV7-3	TRBJ2-1	TGTGCCAGCAGCCCGACGACTAGCGGGAGAAACAATGAGCAGTTCTTC	CASSPTTSGRNNEQFF
TRBD1	many	TRBV27	TRBJ2-5	TGTGCCAGCAGTTCCTACAGGGGGCTGGGGGAGACCCAGTACTTC	CASSSYRGLGETQYF